Listed below are T cell receptor beta chains from one sample, sequenced in a study of T cells after yellow fever vaccination. TCRdb called the 5' RACE reads again in MiXCR, with one record for every CDR3 protein. This table holds about 360,000 distinct CDR3 sequences, 6.2% found once. Specimen: PBMCs, collected 5 days after the yellow fever booster vaccination. These TCRs come from a man under 40 who received the YFV17D yellow fever vaccine. Each CDR3 is given with its conserved first and last residue. Fields, in order: D gene, V gene, J gene, clone size, CDR3 protein, CDR3 DNA. D genes are given only for firm matches. Not every row has a clone size; where given, it reads once, few, many or a size class.

D: TRBD2
V: TRBV12-3/TRBV12-4
J: TRBJ2-7
size: -
CDR3: CASSLSSGVRGNEQYF
DNA: TGTGCCAGCAGTTTGTCTAGCGGAGTGAGGGGCAACGAGCAGTACTTC

D: TRBD1
V: TRBV23-1
J: TRBJ2-3
size: -
CDR3: CARRNRGLTDTQYF
DNA: TGCGCCAGGCGTAACAGGGGGCTTACAGATACGCAGTATTTT

D: TRBD1
V: TRBV13
J: TRBJ2-5
size: -
CDR3: CASCFTGVRETQYF
DNA: TGTGCCAGCTGCTTCACAGGGGTCCGAGAGACCCAGTACTTC

D: -
V: TRBV6-2/TRBV6-3
J: TRBJ2-1
size: -
CDR3: CASLPRSSYNEQFF
DNA: TGTGCCAGCCTTCCCCGTAGCTCCTACAATGAGCAGTTCTTC

D: -
V: TRBV18
J: TRBJ2-3
size: few
CDR3: CASSIGFTDTQYF
DNA: TGTGCCAGCTCAATCGGATTCACAGATACGCAGTATTTT

D: TRBD2
V: TRBV20-1
J: TRBJ2-5
size: -
CDR3: CSASSSGLAGVMETQYF
DNA: TGCAGTGCTTCAAGTTCTGGGCTAGCGGGCGTTATGGAGACCCAGTACTTC

D: TRBD2
V: TRBV20-1
J: TRBJ2-2
size: few
CDR3: CSANPLTSPTGELFF
DNA: TGCAGTGCTAACCCTTTGACTAGCCCGACCGGGGAGCTGTTTTTT

D: -
V: TRBV12-3/TRBV12-4
J: TRBJ2-1
size: few
CDR3: CASSDRFLPEFF
DNA: TGTGCCAGCAGTGACAGGTTCCTTCCGGAGTTCTTC

D: -
V: TRBV6-5
J: TRBJ2-7
size: many
CDR3: CASSYSIDVSYEQYF
DNA: TGTGCCAGCAGTTACTCGATCGATGTCTCCTACGAGCAGTACTTC

D: -
V: TRBV15
J: TRBJ1-5
size: -
CDR3: CATSRDLLGAGQPQHF
DNA: TGTGCCACCAGCAGAGATCTCTTAGGGGCGGGCCAGCCCCAGCATTTT

D: -
V: TRBV5-6
J: TRBJ2-3
size: few
CDR3: CASSFLAEHTDTQYF
DNA: TGTGCCAGCAGCTTTTTGGCGGAACACACAGATACGCAGTATTTT

D: -
V: TRBV20-1
J: TRBJ2-7
size: many
CDR3: CSARDGRTPYEQYF
DNA: TGCAGTGCTAGAGATGGCAGAACCCCCTACGAGCAGTACTTC

D: -
V: TRBV5-1
J: TRBJ1-4
size: many
CDR3: CASSLYGATNEKLFF
DNA: TGCGCCAGCAGCCTCTATGGTGCAACTAATGAAAAACTGTTTTTT

D: TRBD1
V: TRBV7-8
J: TRBJ2-5
size: many
CDR3: CASSMNRGLETQYF
DNA: TGTGCCAGCAGCATGAACAGGGGGCTGGAGACCCAGTACTTC

D: -
V: TRBV5-1
J: TRBJ2-1
size: -
CDR3: CASSLGQIGEQFF
DNA: TGCGCCAGCAGCTTGGGACAGATCGGGGAGCAGTTCTTC

D: TRBD1
V: TRBV2
J: TRBJ2-7
size: -
CDR3: CASSSGTGAWEQYF
DNA: TGTGCCAGCAGCTCCGGGACAGGTGCATGGGAGCAGTACTTC

D: -
V: TRBV19
J: TRBJ2-1
size: many
CDR3: CASGRALAHGDEQFF
DNA: TGTGCCAGTGGAAGGGCCCTAGCTCATGGGGATGAGCAGTTCTTC

D: -
V: TRBV5-1
J: TRBJ2-3
size: -
CDR3: CASSFWVGGPTDTQYF
DNA: TGCGCCAGCAGCTTTTGGGTCGGCGGCCCCACAGATACGCAGTATTTT

D: -
V: TRBV4-3
J: TRBJ2-7
size: few
CDR3: CASSQDRTAAYEQYF
DNA: TGCGCCAGCAGCCAAGATAGGACAGCCGCCTACGAGCAGTACTTC

D: -
V: TRBV12-3/TRBV12-4
J: TRBJ2-1
size: many
CDR3: CASSPQGYNEQFF
DNA: TGTGCCAGCAGTCCGCAGGGTTACAATGAGCAGTTCTTC

D: TRBD2
V: TRBV10-3
J: TRBJ2-7
size: -
CDR3: CATLGLADSYEQYF
DNA: TGTGCCACCCTGGGACTAGCGGACTCCTACGAGCAGTACTTC

D: -
V: TRBV5-1
J: TRBJ2-3
size: -
CDR3: CASSISGASSTDTQYF
DNA: TGCGCCAGCAGCATTTCAGGGGCCTCGAGCACAGATACGCAGTATTTT

D: -
V: TRBV7-2
J: TRBJ2-1
size: few
CDR3: CASSFLGGRPKDGEQFF
DNA: TGTGCCAGCAGCTTCCTCGGTGGCAGACCGAAGGACGGGGAGCAGTTCTTC

D: TRBD1
V: TRBV12-3/TRBV12-4
J: TRBJ2-7
size: few
CDR3: CASSLGDRMSHEQYF
DNA: TGTGCCAGCAGTTTAGGGGACAGGATGTCCCACGAGCAGTACTTC

D: -
V: TRBV5-1
J: TRBJ2-6
size: many
CDR3: CASSLGRDHMIGANVLTF
DNA: TGCGCCAGCAGCTTGGGCCGGGACCACATGATTGGGGCCAACGTCCTGACTTTC

D: TRBD2
V: TRBV7-6
J: TRBJ2-1
size: -
CDR3: CASSLAGRGLAGINEQFF
DNA: TGTGCCAGCAGCTTAGCGGGACGGGGACTAGCGGGAATCAATGAGCAGTTCTTC

D: -
V: TRBV20-1
J: TRBJ2-1
size: many
CDR3: CSAPASHEQFF
DNA: TGCAGTGCGCCCGCTAGCCACGAGCAGTTCTTC

D: TRBD2
V: TRBV5-1
J: TRBJ2-2
size: few
CDR3: CASSPLAGVSHAGELFF
DNA: TGCGCCAGCAGCCCCCTCGCGGGAGTCTCACACGCCGGGGAGCTGTTTTTT

D: TRBD1
V: TRBV5-1
J: TRBJ2-2
size: many
CDR3: CASSWGQHLTGELFF
DNA: TGCGCCAGCAGCTGGGGACAGCATCTCACCGGGGAGCTGTTTTTT

D: -
V: TRBV7-9
J: TRBJ2-1
size: -
CDR3: CASSLVLGRGDEQFF
DNA: TGTGCCAGCAGCTTAGTTCTTGGCCGAGGGGATGAGCAGTTCTTC

D: -
V: TRBV4-3
J: TRBJ2-4
size: many
CDR3: CASSHEYPPDIQYF
DNA: TGCGCCAGCAGCCATGAGTACCCCCCCGACATTCAGTACTTC

D: -
V: TRBV19
J: TRBJ1-5
size: -
CDR3: CASSFGQGEQPQHF
DNA: TGTGCCAGTAGTTTCGGGCAGGGAGAGCAGCCCCAGCATTTT

D: -
V: TRBV20-1
J: TRBJ1-2
size: many
CDR3: CSASELSYGYTF
DNA: TGCAGTGCTAGCGAGCTCTCCTATGGCTACACCTTC

D: -
V: TRBV19
J: TRBJ1-6
size: -
CDR3: CASSILKRSEGSPLHF
DNA: TGTGCCAGTAGTATATTGAAGAGGTCAGAAGGATCACCCCTCCACTTT

D: -
V: TRBV5-1
J: TRBJ2-7
size: many
CDR3: CASSSVGVWDEQYF
DNA: TGCGCCAGCAGCTCGGTCGGTGTCTGGGACGAGCAGTACTTC

D: TRBD1
V: TRBV12-3/TRBV12-4
J: TRBJ2-7
size: many
CDR3: CASSYPGQGIYEQYF
DNA: TGTGCCAGCAGTTACCCGGGACAGGGTATCTACGAGCAGTACTTC

D: -
V: TRBV28
J: TRBJ1-1
size: many
CDR3: CASSGVLNTEAFF
DNA: TGTGCCAGCAGCGGGGTTTTGAACACTGAAGCTTTCTTT

D: -
V: TRBV11-2
J: TRBJ2-2
size: -
CDR3: CASSHGHTGELFF
DNA: TGTGCCAGCAGTCATGGACACACCGGGGAGCTGTTTTTT

D: TRBD2
V: TRBV12-3/TRBV12-4
J: TRBJ2-1
size: many
CDR3: CASSRLSGNNEQFF
DNA: TGTGCCAGCAGTCGTCTTAGCGGGAACAATGAGCAGTTCTTC

D: TRBD1
V: TRBV10-3
J: TRBJ1-5
size: many
CDR3: CAISESGGQRSNQPQHF
DNA: TGTGCCATCAGTGAGTCGGGGGGACAGCGTAGCAATCAGCCCCAGCATTTT

D: -
V: TRBV29-1
J: TRBJ2-5
size: -
CDR3: CSVALDRVAAQYF
DNA: TGCAGCGTTGCCCTGGACCGGGTGGCGGCCCAGTACTTC

D: -
V: TRBV29-1
J: TRBJ2-2
size: few
CDR3: CSYGHTGELFF
DNA: TGCAGCTATGGGCACACCGGGGAGCTGTTTTTT

D: -
V: TRBV18
J: TRBJ2-2
size: -
CDR3: CASSPPAILNTGELFF
DNA: TGTGCCAGCTCACCGCCTGCGATTCTGAACACCGGGGAGCTGTTTTTT

D: TRBD1
V: TRBV20-1
J: TRBJ1-4
size: many
CDR3: CSASSRGPYEKLFF
DNA: TGCAGTGCTAGTAGTAGGGGGCCCTATGAAAAACTGTTTTTT

D: TRBD1
V: TRBV15
J: TRBJ1-6
size: -
CDR3: CATSLEDRVDSPLHF
DNA: TGTGCCACCAGCCTAGAGGACAGGGTGGACTCACCCCTCCACTTT

D: TRBD2
V: TRBV7-2
J: TRBJ2-2
size: many
CDR3: CASSPSGNTGELFF
DNA: TGTGCCAGCAGCCCTAGCGGAAACACCGGGGAGCTGTTTTTT